The next 23 T cell receptor beta chains were all read from a single sample in a study of OX40 agonist ivuxolimab in advanced cancers. Library method: the immunoSEQ multiplex PCR assay. The table comes from immuneACCESS by way of TCRdb, which keeps in-frame sequences with V and J called. Part of the clones is missing from these tables; in studies checked, under half for an unresolved V gene and the rest for unknown reasons. The sample records more than 90,000 clones, approximately 83% of which are singletons. Roughly 1.5% of the sample is held by the ten biggest clonotypes. The sample here was CD4+ or CD8+ T cells sorted from blood, taken in a trial of the OX40 agonist ivuxolimab. All receptors come from an adult with an advanced solid tumor such as melanoma, head and neck, liver or kidney cancer.

This rearrangement joins TRBV5-1 to TRBJ2-3; D assignment may be TRBD1 or TRBD2 (5 bases each). CDR3 length equals 13 residues. V was cut by 4 bases and J by 6 bases, with 12 bases left in between. The germline V gene encodes CDR1 SGHRS and CDR2 YFSETQ. The CDR3 sequence is CASSRDHLDTQYF. As DNA, the CDR3 is TGCGCCAGCAGCCGGGACCACCTCGATACGCAGTATTTT.

V is TRBV30 and J is TRBJ1-5; no reliable D call. V shed 0 bases and J shed 5 bases, with 5 bases lying between them. The CDR3 is 12 amino acids. The germline CDR1 and CDR2 sequences are GTSNPN and SVGIG (reference sequence). CDR3 region: CAWSVRDQPQHF. The CDR3 DNA reads TGTGCCTGGAGTGTACGAGATCAGCCCCAGCATTTT. The full variable domain, its missing parts supplied by reference TRBV30 and TRBJ1-5, is SQTIHQWPATLVQPVGSPLSLECTVEGTSNPNLYWYRQAAGRGLQLLFYSVGIGQISSEVPQNLSASRPQDRQFILSSKKLLLSDSGFYLCAWSVRDQPQHFGDGTRLSIL.

This clone was detected once. The chain uses TRBV12-2 and TRBJ1-1; the D call of TRBD1 is as the table states it, not checked on the DNA. TRBV12-2 is reported as a pseudogene. This CDR3 comprises 13 residues. The DNA for the CDR3 is TGTGCCAGCAGCGCACAGGGGACGACTGAAGCTTTCTTT. This encodes CASSAQGTTEAFF.

The J gene is TRBJ2-6, the V gene TRBV27, with D unclear. The V end was cut by 4 bases, the J end by 1 base, with 8 bases between. Per germline, CDR1 MNHEY and CDR2 SMNVEV (reference sequence). The CDR3 contains 15 residues. The CDR3 nucleotides read TGTGCCAGCAGTTCCTGGGAATCTGGGGCCAACGTCCTGACTTTC. The encoded protein is CASSSWESGANVLTF.

The chain couples TRBV18 to TRBJ1-2, with D maybe TRBD1 (6 bases). Per germline, CDR1 KGHSH and CDR2 LQKENI. Trimming cost V 8 bases and J 8 bases, with 18 bases left between them. This CDR3 is 13 amino acids long. DNA for the CDR3: TGTGCCAGCCTAAGGGACACGGTTAAGGGCTACACCTTC. It specifies CASLRDTVKGYTF.

This clone was counted between two and nine times. The rearrangement uses TRBV5-4 and TRBJ2-7; D not resolved. The CDR3 extends over 11 amino acids. V lost 4 bases and J lost 5, with 7 bases in between. Germline values: CDR1 SGHNT, CDR2 YYREEE (reference sequence). DNA of the CDR3: TGTGCCAGCAGCCTCCTGAACGAGCAGTACTTC. This codes for CASSLLNEQYF.

This clone was seen more than once but under ten times. CDR3 DNA sequence: TGTGCCTTAAGGGGAAACTATGGCTACACCTTC. Its translation is CALRGNYGYTF. This chain joins TRBV30 and TRBJ1-2, with TRBD1 as a possible D gene (5 bases). Trimming shortened V by 7 bases and J by 2 bases, and 8 bases separated the two germline ends. Germline CDR1 and CDR2: GTSNPN and SVGIG (reference sequence). This CDR3 spans 11 amino acids.

The CDR3 region has the DNA TGTGCCAGCAGTTTATTTTCTACTAGCGGGAGAAAAGGGAGAAGCACAGATACGCAGTATTTT. Amino acids: CASSLFSTSGRKGRSTDTQYF. The rearrangement links TRBV27 to TRBJ2-3; 11 bases match TRBD2. CDR1 is MNHEY, CDR2 SMNVEV, per germline (reference sequence). The J segment lost 0 bases and the V segment lost 1 base, leaving 15 bases of the junction unmatched. This CDR3 has 21 residues.

V and J are TRBV7-3 and TRBJ1-6, with 10 positions matching TRBD1. In germline, CDR1 is SGHTA, CDR2 FQGTGA. The CDR3 sequence is 15 residues long. V was clipped by 4 bases and J by 10 bases; unmatched bases: 7. The CDR3 protein is CASSSTGQGISPLHF. The CDR3 bases are TGTGCCAGCAGCTCAACGGGACAGGGGATATCACCCCTCCACTTT.

The chain couples TRBV5-4 to TRBJ2-5, with 7 bases lining up with TRBD2. CDR1 and CDR2 from the germline V gene are SGHNT and YYREEE (reference sequence). CDR3 size: 13 residues. Trimming removed 5 bases from V and 5 bases from J; junction bases left unmatched: 6. The CDR3 coding sequence is TGTGCCAGCAGTGGACTAGTCTCGGAGACCCAGTACTTC. This gives the protein CASSGLVSETQYF.

The chain carries TRBV7-2 and TRBJ2-1; 12 positions agree with TRBD2. This CDR3 has 16 amino acids. Germline V gene data show CDR1 as SGHTA and CDR2 as FQGNSA. Trimming at V came to 3 bases and at J to 4 bases, leaving 4 bases not matched to a gene. The CDR3 coding sequence is TGTGCCAGCAGCTTTACCGGGACTAGCGGGTACAATGAGCAGTTCTTC. It specifies CASSFTGTSGYNEQFF.

The chain recombines TRBV11-2 with TRBJ2-3, with TRBD2 as a possible D gene (5 bases). CDR3 length: 15 amino acids. Germline loops: CDR1 SGHAT, CDR2 FQNNGV. Trimming pared 1 base from V and 0 bases from J, leaving 8 bases between. This CDR3 is CASSLGLTSTDTQYF. Written as DNA, the CDR3 is TGTGCCAGCAGCTTAGGACTAACCAGCACAGATACGCAGTATTTT.

The rearrangement joins TRBV19 to TRBJ2-1; possibly TRBD2 for D (6 bases). V lost 7 bases and J 8 bases, leaving 18 bases between the germline ends. This CDR3 has 14 amino acids. The germline V gene encodes CDR1 LNHDA and CDR2 SQIVND (reference sequence). DNA for the CDR3: TGTGCCAGTAAGGGGACTTCTAACCGGGATGAGCAGTTCTTC. Translated: CASKGTSNRDEQFF.

This chain joins TRBV27 and TRBJ2-7; 7 bases match TRBD1. J lost 1 base, V lost 5 bases, and 11 bases had no gene match. CDR1 and CDR2 from the germline V gene are MNHEY and SMNVEV (reference sequence). The CDR3 loop spans 16 amino acids. The CDR3 region is CASSPQTTGFSYEQYF. DNA of the CDR3: TGTGCCAGCAGTCCCCAAACGACAGGGTTTTCCTACGAGCAGTACTTC.

The chain recombines TRBV7-9 with TRBJ1-1, with TRBD1 identical over 8 bases. In germline, CDR1 is SEHNR, CDR2 FQNEAQ (reference sequence). The CDR3 runs 17 residues. Trimming took 5 bases from V and 1 from J; bases not matched to a gene: 12. This CDR3 is CASSPSHRGQANTEAFF. Written as DNA, the CDR3 is TGTGCCAGCAGCCCCTCCCACAGGGGACAGGCGAACACTGAAGCTTTCTTT.

The chain carries TRBV5-1 and TRBJ1-2, with 9 bases aligning to TRBD1. The CDR3 covers 14 residues. V trimming: 1 base; J trimming: 8 bases; junction bases outside the gene matches: 6. Germline CDR1 is SGHRS and CDR2 is YFSETQ. The CDR3 sequence: CASSLINRGRGYTF. Written as DNA, the CDR3 is TGCGCCAGCAGCTTGATTAACAGGGGGCGAGGCTACACCTTC.

The chain joins TRBV28 to TRBJ2-1; D is ambiguous. V was cut by 6 bases and J by 1 base, with 10 bases left in between. The CDR3 spans 14 residues. Germline CDR1 MDHEN, CDR2 SYDVKM. CDR3 nucleotide sequence: TGTGCCAGCAGGGAGTCGAGGTCCTACAATGAGCAGTTCTTC. It encodes CASRESRSYNEQFF. Filled out from reference TRBV28 and TRBJ2-1, the complete variable domain reads DVKVTQSSRYLVKRTGEKVFLECVQDMDHENMFWYRQDPGLGLRLIYFSYDVKMKEKGDIPEGYSVSREKKERFSLILESASTNQTSMYLCASRESRSYNEQFFGPGTRLTVL.

This clone was seen only a few times. The J gene is TRBJ1-2, the V gene TRBV6-1, with 8 bases matching TRBD1. This CDR3 has 17 amino acids. Germline V CDR1 and CDR2: MNHNS, SASEGT. V shed 0 bases, J shed 6 bases, and the junction held 12 bases outside the gene matches. CDR3 in amino acids: CASSEASAGGASNGYTF. As DNA, the CDR3 is TGTGCCAGCAGTGAAGCTAGCGCAGGGGGCGCGAGTAATGGCTACACCTTC.

This chain uses TRBV19 with TRBJ1-1, with 10 bases identical to TRBD1. The germline V gene has CDR1 LNHDA and CDR2 SQIVND (reference sequence). J gave up 4 bases and V 6 bases, and 17 bases lay outside the gene matches. The CDR3 spans 18 residues. CDR3 sequence: CASSNRTGGRLRGTEAFF. The CDR3 DNA reads TGTGCCAGTAGCAATCGGACAGGGGGACGGTTACGGGGCACTGAAGCTTTCTTT.

The CDR3: CASLDNNEKLFF. In DNA form, the CDR3 reads TGTGCCAGCCTAGACAACAATGAAAAACTGTTTTTT. The chain carries TRBV21-1 and TRBJ1-4. TRBV21-1 corresponds to a pseudogene. The CDR3 spans 12 residues.

The V call is TRBV19, the J call TRBJ2-5, with D unclear. Deletions cut 3 bases from V and 5 bases from J, with 10 bases between. CDR1 is LNHDA, CDR2 SQIVND, per germline (reference sequence). The CDR3 consists of 13 residues. This CDR3 is CASSMSGSETQYF. CDR3 in DNA: TGTGCCAGTAGTATGTCCGGGTCGGAGACCCAGTACTTC.

The chain recombines TRBV29-1 with TRBJ2-3, with a possible D match to TRBD1 (6 bases). The germline V gene encodes CDR1 SQVTM and CDR2 ANQGSEA. The CDR3 is made up of 13 amino acids. Trimming cost V 7 bases and J 7 bases, with 18 bases left between them. The CDR3: CSGVPTGPNTQYF. CDR3 coding DNA: TGCAGCGGGGTTCCAACAGGGCCGAATACGCAGTATTTT.

This clone was detected a few times. The V gene is TRBV27, the J gene TRBJ1-2; 7 bases are a match to TRBD1. The junction had 7 bases not matched to a gene; V was cut back by 5 bases and J by 4 bases. In germline, CDR1 is MNHEY, CDR2 SMNVEV (reference sequence). The CDR3 has 14 residues. CDR3 protein: CASSARQGLYGYTF. The CDR3 DNA reads TGTGCCAGCAGTGCCCGACAGGGACTCTATGGCTACACCTTC.